This T cell receptor (beta chain) is from a study of identifying expanded T cells in peripheral blood. The trim removed 0 bases at V and 13 bases at J, leaving 6 bases unmatched. This CDR3 has 14 residues. Germline CDR1 reads LNHDA; CDR2 reads SQIVND (reference sequence). The table came from immunoSEQ multiplex PCR; TCRdb's copy has only in-frame clones and leaves some out. This table has around 90,000 clones, about 87% appearing once. Sequences were obtained from blood. V gene TRBV19 combines with J gene TRBJ2-1, with 10 bases aligning to TRBD2. The TCR sequence derives from a person between 18 and 75 years old in good health. The CDR3 DNA reads as TGTGCCAGTAGTATAGAGGCTAGCGGGAGAGCACAGTTCTTC. This translates into CASSIEASGRAQFF. Looking up the rest from reference TRBV19 and TRBJ2-1 gives the full variable domain: DGGITQSPKYLFRKEGQNVTLSCEQNLNHDAMYWYRQDPGQGLRLIYYSQIVNDFQKGDIAEGYSVSREKKESFPLTVTSAQKNPTAFYLCASSIEASGRAQFFGPGTRLTVL.